Below are 11 T cell receptor beta chains sequenced from a single sample in a study of cytomegalovirus exposure and HLA in healthy donors. It was with 60 Vbeta and 13 Jbeta primers that the PCR ran. Profiling relied on immunoSEQ multiplex PCR, and the TCRdb table lists in-frame clones only, not all of them. The table lists approximately 190,000 clones, 81% of them singletons. Source material: PBMCs. Every receptor here comes from a man between 45 and 60 years old in good health and CMV-seronegative.

This clone was counted once. The chain links TRBV7-9 to TRBJ1-6; D is perhaps TRBD1 (6 bases). The ends were cut back, 7 bases at V and 7 bases at J, with 20 bases in the middle. This CDR3 spans 16 amino acids. Germline V gives CDR1 SEHNR, CDR2 FQNEAQ (reference sequence). CDR3 sequence reads: CASNGGAGGSNSPLHF. CDR3 bases: TGTGCCAGCAACGGGGGGGCCGGAGGGTCGAATTCACCCCTCCACTTT.

The chain joins TRBV5-4 to TRBJ1-6; 9 bases agree with TRBD1. V lost 4 bases to trimming and J lost 8 bases; unmatched junction nucleotides: 7. The CDR3 sequence is 15 residues long. Germline assignment: CDR1 SGHNT and CDR2 YYREEE (reference sequence). The CDR3 is CASSKPDRGYSPLHF. The CDR3 nucleotides are TGTGCCAGCAGCAAGCCGGACAGGGGATATTCACCCCTCCACTTT.

As regards this clone: Its ends do not fully match the called genes, so a read error is possible. Other nucleotide sequences from this sample produce the same CDR3. V and J are TRBV6-5 and TRBJ1-1, with 12 bases lining up with TRBD1. The CDR3 totals 14 residues. Germline-derived CDR1 and CDR2 are MNHEY and SVGAGI. The CDR3 protein is CASSSGQGAAEAFF. The CDR3 DNA sequence: TGTGCCAGCAGTTCGGGACAGGGGGCCGCTGAAGCCTTCTTT.

The genes are TRBV7-9 and TRBJ1-2, with 8 bases matching TRBD1. The CDR3 sequence is 14 residues long. The germline V gene has CDR1 SEHNR and CDR2 FQNEAQ (reference sequence). The ends lost 5 bases at V and 6 bases at J; junction bases unmatched: 8. CDR3 nucleotides: TGTGCCAGCAGCGTAGGACAGGGCGGTGATGGCTACACCTTC. This sequence encodes CASSVGQGGDGYTF.

The V and J genes are TRBV30 and TRBJ2-4; possible D gene TRBD2, 5 bases. The CDR3 contains 14 residues. The V and J ends lost 2 bases and 9 bases respectively, with 17 bases between them. In germline, CDR1 is GTSNPN, CDR2 SVGIG (reference sequence). Here the CDR3 reads CAWSPGPPAGIQYF. CDR3 nucleotides: TGTGCCTGGAGTCCGGGTCCCCCGGCGGGCATTCAGTACTTC.

The chain uses TRBV7-9 and TRBJ1-4; D remains ambiguous. V was trimmed by 5 bases and J by 5 bases, leaving 9 bases between them. The CDR3 is made up of 13 amino acids. The V gene's germline CDR1 is SEHNR and CDR2 FQNEAQ (reference sequence). CDR3 DNA sequence: TGTGCCAGCAGCCGGGAGCAAAATGAAAAACTGTTTTTT. It codes for CASSREQNEKLFF.

The chain carries TRBV2 and TRBJ1-5; 10 nucleotides agree with TRBD1. The CDR3 contains 13 residues. Germline CDR1 is SNHLY and CDR2 is FYNNEI. Trimming cost V 6 bases and J 6 bases; bases outside gene matches: 2. This CDR3 is CASRGQGVQPQHF. The CDR3 DNA is TGTGCCAGCAGAGGACAGGGGGTTCAGCCCCAGCATTTT. The full variable domain, in which reference TRBV2 and TRBJ1-5 provide the parts outside the CDR3, is EPEVTQTPSHQVTQMGQEVILRCVPISNHLYFYWYRQILGQKVEFLVSFYNNEISEKSEIFDDQFSVERPDGSNFTLKIRSTKLEDSAMYFCASRGQGVQPQHFGDGTRLSIL.

The chain is built from TRBV7-9 and TRBJ1-6; no definite D call. V lost 8 bases and J lost 4, with 9 bases in between. In germline, CDR1 is SEHNR, CDR2 FQNEAQ (reference sequence). The CDR3 contains 13 residues. The CDR3 nucleotides are TGTGCCAGCGGCGACACGTATAATTCACCCCTCCACTTT. Translating it yields CASGDTYNSPLHF. Combining the CDR3 with reference TRBV7-9 and TRBJ1-6 gives the whole variable domain DTGVSQNPRHKITKRGQNVTFRCDPISEHNRLYWYRQTLGQGPEFLTYFQNEAQLEKSRLLSDRFSAERPKGSFSTLEIQRTEQGDSAMYLCASGDTYNSPLHFGNGTRLTVT.

The chain carries TRBV29-1 and TRBJ1-4; 7 positions match TRBD1. V shed 5 bases and J 7 bases; nucleotides not matched to a gene: 4. This CDR3 region has 12 residues. The germline V gene has CDR1 SQVTM and CDR2 ANQGSEA. The DNA for the CDR3 is TGCAGCGTTAAGGGGGCTGGTGAAAAACTGTTTTTT. Amino acid sequence: CSVKGAGEKLFF. Variable domain in full (rest from reference TRBV29-1 and TRBJ1-4): SAVISQKPSRDICQRGTSLTIQCQVDSQVTMMFWYRQQPGQSLTLIATANQGSEATYESGFVIDKFPISRPNLTFSTLTVSNMSPEDSSIYLCSVKGAGEKLFFGSGTQLSVL.

The rearrangement joins TRBV2 to TRBJ1-6; TRBD1 agrees at 7 bases. This CDR3 region has 15 residues. The junction had 8 bases not matched to a gene; V was cut back by 4 bases and J by 8 bases. CDR1 SNHLY and CDR2 FYNNEI come from the germline V gene. CDR3 region: CASSAGQVDYSPLHF. Here the CDR3 DNA reads TGTGCCAGCAGTGCTGGACAGGTCGATTATTCACCCCTCCACTTT. Filled out from reference TRBV2 and TRBJ1-6, the complete variable domain reads EPEVTQTPSHQVTQMGQEVILRCVPISNHLYFYWYRQILGQKVEFLVSFYNNEISEKSEIFDDQFSVERPDGSNFTLKIRSTKLEDSAMYFCASSAGQVDYSPLHFGNGTRLTVT.

As to this clone: The identical CDR3 is also encoded by other nucleotide sequences in the sample. The V gene is TRBV5-1, the J gene TRBJ1-1; 8 bases agree with TRBD1. The CDR3 loop spans 17 amino acids. Germline V gives CDR1 SGHRS, CDR2 YFSETQ. V shed 4 bases and J 1 base; nucleotides not matched to a gene: 12. In DNA, the CDR3 is TGCGCCAGCAGCCCCGGACAGGGAAGACTTCAGAACACTGAAGCTTTCTTT. Its translation: CASSPGQGRLQNTEAFF.